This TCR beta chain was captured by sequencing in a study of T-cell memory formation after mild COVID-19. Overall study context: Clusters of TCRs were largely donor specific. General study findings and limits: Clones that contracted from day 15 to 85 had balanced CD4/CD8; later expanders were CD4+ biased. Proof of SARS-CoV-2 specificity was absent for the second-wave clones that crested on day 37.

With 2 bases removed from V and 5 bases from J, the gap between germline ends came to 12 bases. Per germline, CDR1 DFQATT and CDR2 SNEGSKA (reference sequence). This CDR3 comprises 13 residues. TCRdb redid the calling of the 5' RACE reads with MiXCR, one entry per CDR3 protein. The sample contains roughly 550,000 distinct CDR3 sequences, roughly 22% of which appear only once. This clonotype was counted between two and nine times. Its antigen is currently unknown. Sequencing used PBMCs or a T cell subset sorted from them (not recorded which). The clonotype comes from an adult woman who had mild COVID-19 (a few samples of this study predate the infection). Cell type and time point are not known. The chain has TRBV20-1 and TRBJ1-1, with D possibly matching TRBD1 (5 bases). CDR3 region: CSARRRPGTEAFF. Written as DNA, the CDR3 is TGCAGTGCTAGACGTCGTCCAGGGACTGAAGCTTTCTTT.